Following are 14 T cell receptor beta chains from one sample sequenced in a study of T-cell memory formation after mild COVID-19. One entry per CDR3 protein results from TCRdb running MiXCR on the 5' RACE reads. This table holds roughly 400,000 distinct CDR3 sequences, more than 15% found once. Sequenced input: PBMCs or a T cell subset sorted from them (not recorded which). The receptor set was obtained from a man aged 18 to 30 who had mild COVID-19 (a few samples of this study predate the infection). Cell type and time point are not known.

This clonotype has just one count. The chain joins TRBV30 to TRBJ1-2; 7 positions match TRBD1. CDR1 GTSNPN and CDR2 SVGIG come from the germline V gene (reference sequence). The CDR3 consists of 12 residues. With V trimmed by 2 bases and J by 7 bases, 4 bases remained unmatched. CDR3 bases: TGTGCCTGGAGTACCGGGACAGCTGGCTACACCTTC. Its translation: CAWSTGTAGYTF.

V gene TRBV20-1 combines with J gene TRBJ2-2; 14 bases agree with TRBD2. This CDR3 contains 19 residues. J lost 0 bases, V lost 3 bases, and 9 bases had no gene match. Looked up from germline, CDR1 is DFQATT and CDR2 is SNEGSKA (reference sequence). The CDR3 DNA reads as TGCAGTGCTAGCACCGGGACTAGCGGGGGACCTACGAACACCGGGGAGCTGTTTTTT. It encodes CSASTGTSGGPTNTGELFF.

This clonotype has only a few counts. This chain connects TRBV7-6 to TRBJ2-2; TRBD2 matches 10 bases. CDR3 length equals 17 residues. Germline V gives CDR1 SGHVS, CDR2 FNYEAQ. The J segment lost 7 bases and the V segment lost 5 bases, leaving 13 bases of the junction unmatched. The CDR3 DNA reads TGTGCCAGCAGCGGGATCGTACTAGCGGGGCGTAACGGGGAGCTGTTTTTT. It translates to CASSGIVLAGRNGELFF.

This clonotype was seen more than once but under ten times. The J gene is TRBJ2-2, the V gene TRBV6-5; D is unresolved. The CDR3 extends over 14 amino acids. V gave up 2 bases and J gave up 7 bases, with 11 bases separating them. Germline values: CDR1 MNHEY, CDR2 SVGAGI. The CDR3 sequence is CASSYTPGDGELFF. In DNA form, the CDR3 reads TGTGCCAGCAGTTACACCCCAGGTGACGGGGAGCTGTTTTTT.

This clonotype showed up just a few times. The genes are TRBV28 and TRBJ2-3, with D unresolved. Germline V gives CDR1 MDHEN, CDR2 SYDVKM. The CDR3 loop spans 16 amino acids. V was trimmed by 1 base and J by 8 bases, leaving 19 bases between them. The DNA of the CDR3 is TGTGCCAGCAGTTTATTTCTACAGAACCTCCCTGTTACGCAGTATTTT. Translation gives CASSLFLQNLPVTQYF. The whole variable domain, filled in from reference TRBV28 and TRBJ2-3, reads DVKVTQSSRYLVKRTGEKVFLECVQDMDHENMFWYRQDPGLGLRLIYFSYDVKMKEKGDIPEGYSVSREKKERFSLILESASTNQTSMYLCASSLFLQNLPVTQYFGPGTRLTVL.

This clonotype was found a few times. The CDR3 DNA reads TGTGCCAGCAGTTTCGAGGCGACTAGCGGGGAATTGGGAACCGGGGAGCTGTTTTTT. This gives the protein CASSFEATSGELGTGELFF. The rearrangement links TRBV27 to TRBJ2-2, with TRBD2 matching over 11 bases. This CDR3 contains 19 residues. Germline CDR1 reads MNHEY; CDR2 reads SMNVEV (reference sequence). Germline trimming cut 3 bases from V and 5 bases from J; bases unmatched to any gene: 14.

This clonotype was seen a single time. The chain links TRBV6-5 to TRBJ1-5; 9 bases align to TRBD1. The CDR3 sequence is 16 residues long. Germline CDR1 reads MNHEY; CDR2 reads SVGAGI. J lost 4 bases, V lost 6 bases, and 10 bases had no gene match. The CDR3 reads CASRASGQGMNQPQHF. The CDR3 DNA reads TGTGCCAGCAGAGCCTCGGGACAGGGAATGAATCAGCCCCAGCATTTT.

The V gene is TRBV7-2, the J gene TRBJ2-3; 11 nucleotides agree with TRBD2. Per the germline V gene, CDR1 is SGHTA and CDR2 is FQGNSA. The CDR3 has 16 residues. V lost 6 bases, J lost 3 bases, and 8 bases stayed unmatched. The CDR3 DNA follows: TGTGCCAGCAGAAAAGCCCCTAGCGGGGGGACAGATACGCAGTATTTT. Translation: CASRKAPSGGTDTQYF. Supplemented by reference TRBV7-2 and TRBJ2-3, the full variable domain reads GAGVSQSPSNKVTEKGKDVELRCDPISGHTALYWYRQSLGQGLEFLIYFQGNSAPDKSGLPSDRFSAERTGGSVSTLTIQRTQQEDSAVYLCASRKAPSGGTDTQYFGPGTRLTVL.

Many counts were recorded for this clonotype. The genes are TRBV12-3 or TRBV12-4 and TRBJ1-2; 7 bases fit TRBD1. V lost 5 bases and J lost 8; bases outside the gene matches: 8. The CDR3 sequence is 13 residues long. CDR3: CASSLDRVYGYTF. DNA of the CDR3: TGTGCCAGCAGTCTTGACAGGGTCTACGGCTACACCTTC.

The chain employs TRBV24-1 and TRBJ2-2; 7 positions agree with TRBD1. The CDR3 loop spans 15 amino acids. The junction had 4 bases not matched to a gene; V was cut back by 4 bases and J by 3 bases. CDR1 KGHDR and CDR2 SFDVKD come from the germline V gene. The DNA of the CDR3 is TGTGCCACCAGTGACAGGGGGTCGGACACCGGGGAGCTGTTTTTT. Protein sequence: CATSDRGSDTGELFF.

The V call is TRBV2, the J call TRBJ1-6; D unclear. V shed 8 bases and J shed 9 bases, with 5 bases lying between them. The CDR3 has 10 amino acids. Germline CDR1 and CDR2: SNHLY and FYNNEI. CDR3 DNA sequence: TGTGCCAGCCGCCTTTCACCCCTCCACTTT. Translating it yields CASRLSPLHF.

This clonotype was found a few times. V gene TRBV5-1 combines with J gene TRBJ2-2; 7 bases are a match to TRBD1. Per germline, CDR1 SGHRS and CDR2 YFSETQ. The CDR3 spans 15 residues. V lost 0 bases, J lost 7 bases, and 6 bases stayed unmatched. For the CDR3, the DNA is TGCGCCAGCAGCTTGGCCGGGACAGAGAGCGGGGAGCTGTTTTTT. Translation: CASSLAGTESGELFF.

This chain links TRBV5-1 with TRBJ2-4, with 8 bases aligning to TRBD1. J gave up 5 bases and V 1 base, and 2 bases lay outside the gene matches. In germline, CDR1 is SGHRS, CDR2 YFSETQ. The CDR3 is 14 amino acids. The CDR3 loop reads CASSLQTGENIQYF. The CDR3 DNA sequence: TGCGCCAGCAGCTTGCAGACAGGGGAAAACATTCAGTACTTC.

The table lists this clonotype with many counts. The genes are TRBV7-2 and TRBJ1-2, with 7 bases that match TRBD1. Germline CDR1 is SGHTA and CDR2 is FQGNSA. V dropped 5 bases and J dropped 13; count of bases not matched to a gene: 7. This CDR3 spans 11 amino acids. The CDR3 loop reads CASSVDREFTF. The CDR3 DNA reads as TGTGCCAGCAGCGTAGACAGGGAATTCACCTTC.